This TCR beta chain was identified in a study of CD8+ T cells in alopecia areata. Concerning this clone: The target antigen is unknown.

Findings and limits, study-wide: Unlike in mice, where it was clearer, TCR sharing across patients was less clear, possibly HLA-related. In scalp, tofacitinib significantly decreased clonality and expanded CD8+ clones among the top 100.

Reverse transcription of extracted RNA yielded cDNA, which provided the sequencing template. Assay used: immunoSEQ multiplex PCR; TCRdb lists only in-frame clones, some missing. This table has hundreds of thousands of clones, under 70% appearing once. The treatment here: oral pan-JAK inhibitor, 5-10 mg twice daily. Alopecia areata patients had lesional scalp punch biopsies and peripheral blood taken from them. PBMCs, the starting material, were the source of sorted CD4+ and CD8+ T cells. This receptor was obtained from a human donor with alopecia areata. The sequences come from CD4+ T cells sorted from blood, collected at week 44, from a patient treated with tofacitinib.

The CDR3 sequence is CSVEGFGGNTEAFF. The CDR3 nucleotides read TGCAGCGTTGAGGGGTTTGGGGGAAACACTGAAGCTTTCTTT. J is TRBJ1-1 and V is TRBV29-1; D may be TRBD1 (5 bases). CDR3 size: 14 residues. V lost 3 bases, J lost 2 bases, and 13 bases lay in between. Per the germline V gene, CDR1 is SQVTM and CDR2 is ANQGSEA.